This is a list of T cell receptor beta chains from one sample in a study of blood T cell repertoires in COVID-19. TCRdb's table, derived via immunoSEQ multiplex PCR, lists solely in-frame clones and lacks some. Among roughly 34,000 clones listed, about nine tenths were seen once. The sequenced material came from peripheral blood. These receptors were taken from a human donor with active COVID-19. The donor label of this sample is uncertain. Each CDR3 is given with its conserved first and last residue. A D gene is named only where the DNA matches it firmly. Not every row has a clone size; where given, it reads once, few, many or a size class.

TRBV15	.	TRBJ2-3	TRBD2	CATSGAGVRTDTQYF	TGTGCCACCAGCGGAGCGGGAGTCCGCACAGATACGCAGTATTTT
TRBV19	.	TRBJ2-1	.	CASSRQIRMTRSNEQFF	TGTGCCAGTAGTAGACAGATAAGGATGACTAGGAGCAATGAGCAGTTCTTC
TRBV6-6	.	TRBJ2-7	TRBD2	CASSRDYAYEQYF	TGTGCCAGCAGCAGGGACTATGCCTACGAGCAGTACTTC
TRBV11-3	.	TRBJ2-5	TRBD2	CASSLVLSGGTETQYF	TGTGCCAGCAGCTTAGTTCTTAGCGGGGGGACGGAGACCCAGTACTTC
TRBV9	.	TRBJ2-7	TRBD1	CASSISGQFNEQYF	TGTGCCAGCAGTATCTCGGGACAGTTCAACGAGCAGTACTTC
TRBV9	.	TRBJ2-3	TRBD1	CASSSGTGTDTQYF	TGTGCCAGCAGCTCCGGGACAGGGACAGATACGCAGTATTTT
TRBV30	.	TRBJ1-5	.	CAWSVTTVNAPQHF	TGTGCCTGGAGTGTAACGACAGTAAACGCGCCCCAGCATTTT
TRBV10-2	.	TRBJ2-7	TRBD1	CASTGGGEQYF	TGCGCCAGCACAGGGGGCGGCGAGCAGTACTTC
TRBV4-2	.	TRBJ2-7	TRBD1	CASSQDPWGQGASYEQYF	TGTGCCAGCAGCCAAGATCCTTGGGGACAGGGGGCTTCCTACGAGCAGTACTTC
TRBV30	once	TRBJ2-3	TRBD1	CAWSPRDRGTDTQYF	TGTGCCTGGAGTCCCCGGGACAGGGGCACAGATACGCAGTATTTT
TRBV6-2/TRBV6-3	.	TRBJ1-2	.	CASSYRQPLYGYTF	TGTGCCAGCAGTTACAGACAGCCCCTCTATGGCTACACCTTC
TRBV7-9	.	TRBJ2-7	.	CASSPRVDEQYF	TGTGCCAGCAGCCCGCGGGTCGACGAGCAGTACTTC
TRBV6-2/TRBV6-3	.	TRBJ2-1	.	CASSYRPLPWSHEQFF	TGTGCCAGCAGTTACAGACCCTTGCCCTGGAGCCATGAGCAGTTCTTC
TRBV5-6	.	TRBJ1-1	.	CASSASTRANTEAFF	TGTGCCAGCAGCGCCAGCACCAGGGCGAACACTGAAGCTTTCTTT
TRBV28	.	TRBJ2-6	.	CASRLQGANVLTF	TGTGCCAGCAGACTACAGGGAGCCAACGTCCTGACTTTC
TRBV27	.	TRBJ1-4	.	CASSSRGPNEKLFF	TGTGCCAGCAGTTCCAGGGGCCCTAATGAAAAACTGTTTTTT
TRBV6-5	.	TRBJ2-5	.	CASRTVLQETQYF	TGTGCCAGCCGGACAGTACTTCAAGAGACCCAGTACTTC
TRBV18	.	TRBJ2-7	.	CASSPPVLAATYEQYF	TGTGCCAGCTCACCACCGGTTTTAGCGGCGACCTACGAGCAGTACTTC
TRBV7-3	.	TRBJ2-1	TRBD2	CASSLGTSGSRVGEQFF	TGTGCCAGCAGCTTAGGGACTAGCGGGAGCAGGGTCGGTGAGCAGTTCTTC
TRBV6-5	.	TRBJ2-7	TRBD1	CATGTGVYEQYF	TGTGCCACTGGGACAGGGGTCTACGAGCAGTACTTC
TRBV30	.	TRBJ2-5	TRBD2	CAWSFWLAAQETQYF	TGTGCCTGGAGTTTCTGGCTAGCGGCCCAAGAGACCCAGTACTTC
TRBV7-9	.	TRBJ2-2	.	CASSLAGPGELFF	TGTGCCAGCAGCTTGGCGGGTCCCGGGGAGCTGTTTTTT
TRBV7-8	once	TRBJ1-2	TRBD1	CASSPFFRTGDANYGYTF	TGTGCCAGCAGCCCCTTTTTCAGGACAGGGGATGCTAACTATGGCTACACCTTC
TRBV27	few	TRBJ1-5	TRBD1	CASSSGGGYQPQHF	TGTGCCAGCAGTTCAGGGGGCGGGTACCAGCCCCAGCATTTT
TRBV3-1/TRBV3-2	.	TRBJ2-2	TRBD1	CASSQERDRGSYSNTGELFF	TGTGCCAGCAGCCAAGAACGGGACAGGGGATCCTATTCGAACACCGGGGAGCTGTTTTTT
TRBV5-4	.	TRBJ2-7	TRBD2	CASRLAGGLSYEQYF	TGTGCCAGCAGACTAGCGGGGGGGCTTTCCTACGAGCAGTACTTC
TRBV4-2	.	TRBJ2-1	TRBD1	CASSQITGVGGNEQFF	TGTGCCAGCAGCCAAATTACAGGGGTTGGAGGCAATGAGCAGTTCTTC
TRBV24-1	.	TRBJ2-3	TRBD2	CATSDPSGRAGTDTQYF	TGTGCCACCAGTGATCCTAGCGGGAGGGCCGGCACAGATACGCAGTATTTT
TRBV7-8	.	TRBJ2-7	.	CASSLSPYSSHEQYF	TGTGCCAGCAGCTTATCCCCATATAGTAGCCACGAGCAGTACTTC